This T cell receptor (beta chain) was sequenced during a study of T cell responses to AZD1222 COVID-19 vaccine. Findings and limits, study-wide: Females made up more of the donors, who were largely white British, and clonal diversity may have come out too low. Across spike, vaccine-associated CD4 TCRs were found, dominant at 160-218 and 743-854. Compared with day 0, the breadth and depth of the Spike-specific TCR repertoire rose significantly after two doses of AZD1222. Scientists sampled the repertoires only once the peak T cell response had passed.

V was cut by 7 bases and J by 1 base, with 10 bases left in between. The germline gives CDR1 MNHEY, CDR2 SVGAGI. This CDR3 region has 13 residues. About this clone: What it binds is unknown.

Repertoires were generated with immunoSEQ multiplex PCR, while TCRdb's copy carries only in-frame clones and drops some. Altogether 200,000 to 250,000 clones are present, around 94% being singletons, with the ten largest covering 1.5% to 2%. This sequence originates from an adult who received the MenACWY meningococcal vaccine as a control. This sequence joins TRBV6-5 and TRBJ1-1; D not resolved. The sample here was peripheral blood, taken 28 days after the second dose of the MenACWY control vaccine. The CDR3 loop is CASKGSSNTEAFF. CDR3 in DNA: TGTGCCAGCAAAGGCAGTTCGAACACTGAAGCTTTCTTT.